The clone carrying this TCR beta chain was recorded a few times. Its antigen is undetermined. TCRdb redid the calling of the 5' RACE reads with MiXCR, one entry per CDR3 protein. The repertoire holds 200,000 to 250,000 distinct CDR3 sequences, with around 18% as singletons. This CDR3 is built from 17 residues. Germline assignment: CDR1 SEHNR and CDR2 FQNEAQ (reference sequence). J gave up 5 bases and V 5 bases, and 7 bases lay outside the gene matches. The data were taken from a study of CD8 T cells in ankylosing spondylitis. Study-wide findings and caveats: Matched ankylosing spondylitis synovial fluid reportedly showed significant enrichment of disease-linked clones. A motif of 7 to 9 highly homologous TCR beta variants was seen as apparently characteristic of ankylosing spondylitis blood.

The sequence was collected from a male donor with ankylosing spondylitis. The chain recombines TRBV7-9 with TRBJ2-4; 15 positions agree with TRBD2. The sequenced material came from blood, either unsorted or a sorted T cell fraction (not recorded which). CDR3 nucleotides: TGTGCCAGCAGCCCCCGGACTAGCGGGAGGGCCCAAAACATTCAGTACTTC. Its translation is CASSPRTSGRAQNIQYF.